The 23 T cell receptor beta chains in this list originate from one sample, sequenced in a study of PD-1 blockade in classical Hodgkin lymphoma. Clones were sequenced by immunoSEQ multiplex PCR, and TCRdb holds only the in-frame ones, with some missing. The table shows 25,000 to 30,000 clones, with about four fifths occurring only once. Time point noted: cycle 4 day 1 (C4D1), after around six weeks of nivolumab. All the patients suffered relapse after autologous stem cell transplantation, and brentuximab vedotin exposure differed. Thawed PBMCs underwent magnetic negative selection to yield purified CD4+ T cells. The material was CD4+ T cells from blood, obtained before the fourth cycle of nivolumab. The receptors here all came from a human donor with classical Hodgkin lymphoma.

The chain joins TRBV5-1 to TRBJ1-2; D is undetermined. Trimming stripped 0 bases from V and 8 bases from J, with 11 bases between. The CDR3 runs to 13 residues. Looked up from germline, CDR1 is SGHRS and CDR2 is YFSETQ. CDR3 residues: CASSLVVGQGYTF. CDR3 DNA: TGCGCCAGCAGCTTGGTTGTAGGGCAGGGCTACACCTTC.

The chain is built from TRBV7-9 and TRBJ2-3, with 8 bases that match TRBD2. Germline lookup yields CDR1 SEHNR and CDR2 FQNEAQ (reference sequence). Trimming at V came to 0 bases and at J to 4 bases, leaving 3 bases not matched to a gene. The CDR3 totals 15 residues. The CDR3 sequence is CASSLAETSADTQYF. For the CDR3, the DNA is TGTGCCAGCAGCTTAGCCGAGACTAGCGCAGATACGCAGTATTTT.

V usage is TRBV5-1 and J usage is TRBJ2-7; TRBD2 matches 8 bases. V lost 3 bases and J lost 2; bases outside the gene matches: 7. CDR3 length equals 15 residues. Germline V gene data show CDR1 as SGHRS and CDR2 as YFSETQ. CDR3: CASSSIAGGTYEQYF. DNA for the CDR3: TGCGCCAGCAGCTCGATCGCGGGAGGCACCTACGAGCAGTACTTC.

The CDR3: CASGWGRMRTGNTEAFF. The CDR3 DNA reads as TGTGCTAGTGGTTGGGGCAGAATGAGGACGGGGAACACTGAAGCTTTCTTT. This rearrangement joins TRBV12-5 to TRBJ1-1; D is perhaps TRBD1 (5 bases). Trimming cost V 4 bases and J 1 base, with 19 bases left between them. Germline CDR1 LGHNT, CDR2 FRNRAP. The CDR3 sequence is 17 residues long.

The chain carries TRBV5-1 and TRBJ1-4, with a tentative D call TRBD1 (6 bases). Per the germline V gene, CDR1 is SGHRS and CDR2 is YFSETQ. The CDR3 runs to 14 residues. V was pared by 4 bases and J by 6 bases, with 13 bases between. CDR3 DNA: TGCGCCAGCAGCGCCAACAGGGTAGATGAAAAACTGTTTTTT. Encoded protein: CASSANRVDEKLFF.

The rearrangement joins TRBV5-1 to TRBJ2-7; D may be TRBD2 (6 bases). This CDR3 is built from 13 residues. The germline CDR1 and CDR2 sequences are SGHRS and YFSETQ. The germline V and J ends were trimmed by 4 bases and 6 bases, with 14 bases remaining between them. In DNA, the CDR3 is TGCGCCAGCAGCGCGGAGGGGCGGGGCGAGCAGTACTTC. It codes for CASSAEGRGEQYF.

This chain joins TRBV28 and TRBJ1-1; the D gene is possibly TRBD1 (5 bases). The CDR3 consists of 15 residues. CDR1 is MDHEN and CDR2 is SYDVKM in the germline V gene. Deletions cut 6 bases from V and 1 base from J, with 15 bases between. CDR3 in amino acids: CASSAPGTENTEAFF. The DNA for the CDR3 is TGTGCCAGCAGCGCCCCCGGGACGGAGAACACTGAAGCTTTCTTT.

The chain couples TRBV30 to TRBJ1-1, with 8 nucleotides matching TRBD1. The CDR3 totals 14 residues. The germline V gene encodes CDR1 GTSNPN and CDR2 SVGIG (reference sequence). The junction had 8 bases not matched to a gene; V was cut back by 4 bases and J by 4 bases. The CDR3 DNA follows: TGTGCCTGGAAAGCGGACAGGGTGACCACTGAAGCTTTCTTT. This encodes CAWKADRVTTEAFF. Looking up the rest from reference TRBV30 and TRBJ1-1 gives the full variable domain: SQTIHQWPATLVQPVGSPLSLECTVEGTSNPNLYWYRQAAGRGLQLLFYSVGIGQISSEVPQNLSASRPQDRQFILSSKKLLLSDSGFYLCAWKADRVTTEAFFGQGTRLTVV.

This sequence joins TRBV6-5 and TRBJ1-5; D perhaps matches TRBD1 (5 bases). The V and J ends lost 6 bases and 7 bases respectively, with 19 bases between them. Germline values: CDR1 MNHEY, CDR2 SVGAGI. The CDR3 sequence is 15 residues long. This CDR3 is CASSPDGTLEQPQHF. Here the CDR3 DNA reads TGTGCCAGCAGCCCCGACGGGACTCTCGAGCAGCCCCAGCATTTT.

A few counts support this clone. This chain connects TRBV27 to TRBJ2-4; 10 nucleotides line up with TRBD1. Germline loops: CDR1 MNHEY, CDR2 SMNVEV (reference sequence). V dropped 2 bases and J dropped 3; count of bases not matched to a gene: 13. The CDR3 covers 19 residues. CDR3 region: CASSLLRDVGQGVKNIQYF. The CDR3 DNA reads as TGTGCCAGCAGTTTACTAAGAGACGTCGGACAGGGGGTCAAAAACATTCAGTACTTC.

Worth noting for this clone: One end of the junction does not line up with germline, which may come from a read error. J is TRBJ2-7 and V is TRBV7-8; 7 bases agree with TRBD1. The CDR3 loop spans 15 amino acids. Germline V gene data show CDR1 as SGHVS and CDR2 as FQNEAQ. The CDR3 is CASSLGLGQSFEQYF. CDR3 nucleotide sequence: TGTGCCAGCAGCTTAGGATTGGGACAGTCCTTCGAGCAGTACTTC.

The DNA for the CDR3 is TGTGCCAGCAGACCGGGACAGGGTGCAGATACGCAGTATTTT. This codes for CASRPGQGADTQYF. The chain carries TRBV28 and TRBJ2-3, with 9 bases fitting TRBD1. The CDR3 totals 14 residues. Germline loops: CDR1 MDHEN, CDR2 SYDVKM. With V trimmed by 6 bases and J by 4 bases, 5 bases remained unmatched.

The chain is built from TRBV14 and TRBJ1-1, with a weak D call TRBD1 (6 bases). Per germline, CDR1 SGHDN and CDR2 FVKESK. V lost 2 bases, J lost 0 bases, and 10 bases lay in between. The CDR3 is made up of 15 amino acids. The CDR3 DNA reads TGTGCCAGCAGCCAACCGGGGGGGCTGAACACTGAAGCTTTCTTT. Translation gives CASSQPGGLNTEAFF.

CDR3 DNA sequence: TGTGCCAGCTCACCAATAAGGGGGGAGGTGGCTGAAGCTTTCTTT. It yields the protein CASSPIRGEVAEAFF. J is TRBJ1-1 and V is TRBV18; a weak D match, TRBD1 (6 bases). Trimming removed 2 bases from V and 6 bases from J, with 16 bases in between. CDR3 size: 15 residues. Germline CDR1 and CDR2: KGHSH and LQKENI.

The chain employs TRBV28 and TRBJ2-2, with 11 bases aligning to TRBD2. Unmatched junction bases numbered 12, after V lost 6 bases and J lost 6 bases. The CDR3 spans 17 residues. CDR1 and CDR2 (germline): MDHEN, SYDVKM. CDR3 region: CASSPRGGLAVAGELFF. CDR3 in DNA: TGTGCCAGCAGCCCACGGGGGGGACTAGCGGTGGCCGGGGAGCTGTTTTTT.

This clone appeared a single time. V is TRBV7-9 and J is TRBJ1-1, with no clear D. V was shortened by 8 bases and J by 4 bases, with 17 bases between the two germline ends. Germline CDR1 SEHNR, CDR2 FQNEAQ (reference sequence). The CDR3 has 14 amino acids. The CDR3 loop is CASDLFGVGTEAFF. For the CDR3, the DNA is TGTGCCAGCGACCTTTTTGGGGTGGGCACTGAAGCTTTCTTT.

This chain links TRBV7-2 with TRBJ2-1; TRBD2 might be the D (6 bases). The CDR3 has 15 residues. Germline V gene data show CDR1 as SGHTA and CDR2 as FQGNSA. V was trimmed by 5 bases and J by 6 bases, leaving 17 bases between them. For the CDR3, the DNA is TGTGCCAGCAGCCTAAGGACTACTACCTCCAATGAGCAGTTCTTC. Its protein is CASSLRTTTSNEQFF.

This clone was found once. The chain employs TRBV5-1 and TRBJ2-5, with 8 bases aligning to TRBD2. Germline V gene lookup returns CDR1 SGHRS and CDR2 YFSETQ. Losses at the gene ends were 0 bases for V and 1 base for J; bases not matched to a gene: 2. This CDR3 is built from 15 residues. The CDR3 coding sequence is TGCGCCAGCAGCTTGGTTGGGACTAGCCAAGAGACCCAGTACTTC. Amino acids: CASSLVGTSQETQYF.

The CDR3 protein is CASSALSPGGENSPLHF. The DNA for the CDR3 is TGTGCCAGCAGTGCCCTCTCCCCAGGGGGTGAGAATTCACCCCTCCACTTT. This chain connects TRBV25-1 to TRBJ1-6, with 7 positions matching TRBD1. CDR1 and CDR2 (germline): MGHDK, SYGVNS. The CDR3 runs 17 residues. The junction had 13 bases not matched to a gene; V was cut back by 4 bases and J by 7 bases.

The chain employs TRBV11-3 and TRBJ1-6; 7 bases match TRBD1. Looked up from germline, CDR1 is SGHNT and CDR2 is YENEEA. V dropped 5 bases and J dropped 7; count of bases not matched to a gene: 8. The CDR3 extends over 15 amino acids. The CDR3 nucleotides are TGTGCCAGCAGCGCCGGGGACAGCGTGAATTCACCCCTCCACTTT. This gives the protein CASSAGDSVNSPLHF.

The V and J genes are TRBV5-1 and TRBJ2-3, with D possibly TRBD2 on 6 matching bases. Looked up from germline, CDR1 is SGHRS and CDR2 is YFSETQ. The CDR3 totals 18 residues. V shed 1 base and J shed 5 bases, with 23 bases lying between them. The CDR3 is CASSLSLSDYARGDTQYF. As DNA, the CDR3 is TGCGCCAGCAGCTTGAGTCTCTCGGACTACGCTAGGGGAGATACGCAGTATTTT.

The CDR3 reads CASVGRSYEQYF. In DNA form, the CDR3 reads TGTGCCAGCGTCGGGAGGTCCTACGAGCAGTACTTC. The V gene is TRBV7-9, the J gene TRBJ2-7, with TRBD2 identical over 7 bases. Germline V gene sequence: CDR1 SEHNR, CDR2 FQNEAQ (reference sequence). This CDR3 is built from 12 residues. J gave up 1 base and V 8 bases, and 2 bases lay outside the gene matches.

The rearrangement uses TRBV30 and TRBJ1-1, with D hard to call. Germline V CDR1 and CDR2: GTSNPN, SVGIG (reference sequence). V lost 0 bases, J lost 3 bases, and 11 bases lay in between. This CDR3 comprises 14 residues. Here the CDR3 DNA reads TGTGCCTGGAGTGTGGGCTTTGTCGACACTGAAGCTTTCTTT. Residues: CAWSVGFVDTEAFF.